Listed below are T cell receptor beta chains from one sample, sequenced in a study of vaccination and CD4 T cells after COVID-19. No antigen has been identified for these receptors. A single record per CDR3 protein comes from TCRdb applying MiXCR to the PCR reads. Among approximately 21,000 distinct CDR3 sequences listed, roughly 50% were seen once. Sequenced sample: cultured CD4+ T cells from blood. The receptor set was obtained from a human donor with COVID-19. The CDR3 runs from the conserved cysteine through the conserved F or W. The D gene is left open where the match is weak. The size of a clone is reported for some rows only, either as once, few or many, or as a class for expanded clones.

cdr3_nt: TGTGCCAGCAGCAAGGGGCGGGGGGGGCGCACAGATACGCAGTATTTT
cdr3_aa: CASSKGRGGRTDTQYF
d_call: .
clone_size: .
j_call: TRBJ2-3
v_call: TRBV21-1

cdr3_nt: TGTGCCAGCAGCCCTGGGACAGGGGGGGGAGAGACCCAGTACTTC
cdr3_aa: CASSPGTGGGETQYF
d_call: TRBD1
clone_size: few
j_call: TRBJ2-5
v_call: TRBV11-2

cdr3_nt: TGTGCCAGCAGCTCAGATTACGCTAGCGGGAGCACAGATACGCAGTATTTT
cdr3_aa: CASSSDYASGSTDTQYF
d_call: TRBD2
clone_size: .
j_call: TRBJ2-3
v_call: TRBV7-2

cdr3_nt: TGTGCCAGCAGCCTAGCGGGACTAGCGGGGGTGGGGTCGAACACCGGGGAGCTGTTTTTT
cdr3_aa: CASSLAGLAGVGSNTGELFF
d_call: TRBD2
clone_size: .
j_call: TRBJ2-2
v_call: TRBV7-2

cdr3_nt: TGTGCCAGTAGTACGACAGGGGGCCACCAAGAGACCCAGTACTTC
cdr3_aa: CASSTTGGHQETQYF
d_call: TRBD1
clone_size: .
j_call: TRBJ2-5
v_call: TRBV19

cdr3_nt: TGTGCCAGCACCTGGGGGACCTACGGAAACACCATATATTTT
cdr3_aa: CASTWGTYGNTIYF
d_call: .
clone_size: few
j_call: TRBJ1-3
v_call: TRBV28

cdr3_nt: TGCGCCAGCAGCTTTGTCCTGCCCGGGGTTAATGGCTACACCTTC
cdr3_aa: CASSFVLPGVNGYTF
d_call: .
clone_size: .
j_call: TRBJ1-2
v_call: TRBV5-1

cdr3_nt: TGTGCCAGCAGCTTGGCCGGGGACACTGAAGCTTTCTTT
cdr3_aa: CASSLAGDTEAFF
d_call: .
clone_size: once
j_call: TRBJ1-1
v_call: TRBV5-4

cdr3_nt: TGTGCCAGCACCCCGCCCAGGTCATATGGCTACACCTTC
cdr3_aa: CASTPPRSYGYTF
d_call: .
clone_size: few
j_call: TRBJ1-2
v_call: TRBV7-2

cdr3_nt: TGTGCCAGCAGGCCCGTCCCGATTGGGGTAACGAATGCGCAGTACTTC
cdr3_aa: CASRPVPIGVTNAQYF
d_call: .
clone_size: .
j_call: TRBJ2-7
v_call: TRBV6-1

cdr3_nt: TGTGCCAGCAGCTTGGGGCTAGCGGGGGCCTACAATGAGCAGTTCTTC
cdr3_aa: CASSLGLAGAYNEQFF
d_call: TRBD2
clone_size: .
j_call: TRBJ2-1
v_call: TRBV7-2

cdr3_nt: TGTGCCAGCAGGGGAGACAGCTACAATCAGCCCCAGCATTTT
cdr3_aa: CASRGDSYNQPQHF
d_call: .
clone_size: few
j_call: TRBJ1-5
v_call: TRBV6-1

cdr3_nt: TGTGCCAGCAGCTTAGCAGGGAGTGCCGGGGAGCTGTTTTTT
cdr3_aa: CASSLAGSAGELFF
d_call: .
clone_size: few
j_call: TRBJ2-2
v_call: TRBV7-9

cdr3_nt: TGTGCCAGCAGTTACTCGCTTACGCGGGGGGCGAACTATGGCTACACCTTC
cdr3_aa: CASSYSLTRGANYGYTF
d_call: .
clone_size: .
j_call: TRBJ1-2
v_call: TRBV6-5

cdr3_nt: TGTGCCAGCCGCCTTTCTGGGGCCAACGTCCTGACTTTC
cdr3_aa: CASRLSGANVLTF
d_call: .
clone_size: .
j_call: TRBJ2-6
v_call: TRBV11-2

cdr3_nt: TGTGCCAGCAGGCTTACAGGACCCGCAACTAATGAAAAACTGTTTTTT
cdr3_aa: CASRLTGPATNEKLFF
d_call: .
clone_size: few
j_call: TRBJ1-4
v_call: TRBV6-1